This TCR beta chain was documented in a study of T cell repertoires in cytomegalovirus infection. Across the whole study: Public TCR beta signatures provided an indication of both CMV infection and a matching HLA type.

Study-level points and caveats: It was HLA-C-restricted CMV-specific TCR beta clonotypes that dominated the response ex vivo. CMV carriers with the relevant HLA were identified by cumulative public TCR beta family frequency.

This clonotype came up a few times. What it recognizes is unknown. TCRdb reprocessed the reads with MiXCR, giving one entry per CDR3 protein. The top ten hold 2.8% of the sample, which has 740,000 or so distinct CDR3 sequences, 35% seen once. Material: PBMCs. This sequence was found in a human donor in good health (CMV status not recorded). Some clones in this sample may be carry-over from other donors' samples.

CDR3 sequence (DNA): TGTGCCAGTAGTATCCGGTCTAGCGGGGCTCAAGAGACCCAGTACTTC. Translated: CASSIRSSGAQETQYF. The chain carries TRBV19 and TRBJ2-5; TRBD2 aligns across 9 bases. The CDR3 consists of 16 residues. Germline V CDR1 and CDR2: LNHDA, SQIVND (reference sequence). Trimming removed 3 bases from V and 2 bases from J; junction bases left unmatched: 7.